The 2 T cell receptor beta chains reported below all come from one sample, sequenced in a study of cytomegalovirus exposure and HLA in healthy donors (dated by TCRdb to about 2017). The method behind the library was the immunoSEQ multiplex PCR assay. Imported from immuneACCESS, the table was reduced by TCRdb to in-frame sequences with V and J called. These copies leave out some clones; in studies compared against another copy, an unresolved V gene accounts for under half, and the cause of the remainder is not known. The sample table records about 240,000 clones; 70% to 90% of these occur just once. Jointly, the top ten make up roughly 1.2% of the sample. The specimen sequenced was PBMCs. These receptors were taken from a woman aged 30 to 39 in good health and CMV-seropositive.

The V gene is TRBV28, the J gene TRBJ1-1; D ambiguous. This CDR3 region has 14 residues. Germline CDR1 MDHEN, CDR2 SYDVKM. V was pared by 7 bases and J by 1 base, with 13 bases between. The CDR3 protein is CASNFPGSNTEAFF. CDR3 coding DNA: TGTGCCAGCAATTTTCCAGGCTCGAACACTGAAGCTTTCTTT.

The CDR3 reads CASGRQGSQPQHF. For the CDR3, the DNA is TGTGCCAGCGGAAGACAGGGCAGCCAGCCCCAGCATTTT. This chain connects TRBV28 to TRBJ1-5, with TRBD1 matching 7 bases. V lost 8 bases, J lost 7 bases, and 8 bases stayed unmatched. Germline V gene lookup returns CDR1 MDHEN and CDR2 SYDVKM. The CDR3 has 13 residues.